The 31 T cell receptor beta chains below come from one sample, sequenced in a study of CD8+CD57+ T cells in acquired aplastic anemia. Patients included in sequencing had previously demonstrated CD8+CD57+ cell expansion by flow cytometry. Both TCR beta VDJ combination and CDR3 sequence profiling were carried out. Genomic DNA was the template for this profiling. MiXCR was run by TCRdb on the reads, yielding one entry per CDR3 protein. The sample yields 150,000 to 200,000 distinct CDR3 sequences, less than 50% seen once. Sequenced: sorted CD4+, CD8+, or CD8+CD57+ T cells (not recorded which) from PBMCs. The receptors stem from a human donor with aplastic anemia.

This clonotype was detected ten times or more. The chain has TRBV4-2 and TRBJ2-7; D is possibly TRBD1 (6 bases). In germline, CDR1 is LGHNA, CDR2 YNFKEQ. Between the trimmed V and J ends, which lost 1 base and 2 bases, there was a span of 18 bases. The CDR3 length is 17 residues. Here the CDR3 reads CASSQAMTGAFPYEQYF. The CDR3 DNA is TGTGCCAGCAGCCAAGCAATGACAGGTGCCTTCCCCTACGAGCAGTACTTC.

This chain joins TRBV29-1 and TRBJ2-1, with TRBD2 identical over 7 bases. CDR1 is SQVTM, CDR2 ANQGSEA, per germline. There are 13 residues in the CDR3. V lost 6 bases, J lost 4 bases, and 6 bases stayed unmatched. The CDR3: CSVTGDYYNEQFF. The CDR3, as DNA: TGCAGCGTGACGGGGGACTATTACAATGAGCAGTTCTTC.

The CDR3, as DNA: TGCGCCAGCAGCCGGGAGTCAGGGCACGAGCAGTACTTC. Translating gives CASSRESGHEQYF. The V and J genes are TRBV5-1 and TRBJ2-7; weak D call: TRBD2 (6 bases). This CDR3 comprises 13 residues. The V end was cut by 4 bases, the J end by 5 bases, with 13 bases between. Germline V CDR1 and CDR2: SGHRS, YFSETQ.

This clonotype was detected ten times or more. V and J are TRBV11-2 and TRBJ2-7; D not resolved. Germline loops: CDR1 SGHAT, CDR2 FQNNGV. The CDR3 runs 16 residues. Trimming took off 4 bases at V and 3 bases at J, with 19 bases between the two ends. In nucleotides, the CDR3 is TGTGCCAGCAGCTCGCCATGGACGAGGACGAACTACGAGCAGTACTTC. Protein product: CASSSPWTRTNYEQYF.

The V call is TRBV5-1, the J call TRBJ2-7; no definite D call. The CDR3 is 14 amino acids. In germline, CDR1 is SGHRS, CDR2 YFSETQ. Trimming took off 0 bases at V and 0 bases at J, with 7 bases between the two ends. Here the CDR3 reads CASSLVAASYEQYF. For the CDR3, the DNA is TGCGCCAGCAGCTTGGTGGCAGCCTCCTACGAGCAGTACTTC.

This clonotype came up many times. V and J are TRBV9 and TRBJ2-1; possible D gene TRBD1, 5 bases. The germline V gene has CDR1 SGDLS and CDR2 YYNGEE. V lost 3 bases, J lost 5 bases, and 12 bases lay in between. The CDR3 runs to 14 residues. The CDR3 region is CASSEGGANNEQFF. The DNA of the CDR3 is TGTGCCAGCAGCGAAGGTGGGGCAAACAATGAGCAGTTCTTC.

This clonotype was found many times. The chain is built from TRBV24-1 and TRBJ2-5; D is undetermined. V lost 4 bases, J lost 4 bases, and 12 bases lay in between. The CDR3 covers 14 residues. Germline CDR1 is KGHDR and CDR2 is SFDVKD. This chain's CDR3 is CATSESPGLETQYF. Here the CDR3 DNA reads TGTGCCACCAGTGAATCGCCGGGCCTAGAGACCCAGTACTTC.

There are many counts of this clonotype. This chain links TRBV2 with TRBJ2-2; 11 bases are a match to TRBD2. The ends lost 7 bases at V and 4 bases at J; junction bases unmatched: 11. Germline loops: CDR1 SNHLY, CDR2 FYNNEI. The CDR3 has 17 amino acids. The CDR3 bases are TGTGCCAGCAACCCACTAGCGGGAGCCAAAGGCACCGGGGAGCTGTTTTTT. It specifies CASNPLAGAKGTGELFF.

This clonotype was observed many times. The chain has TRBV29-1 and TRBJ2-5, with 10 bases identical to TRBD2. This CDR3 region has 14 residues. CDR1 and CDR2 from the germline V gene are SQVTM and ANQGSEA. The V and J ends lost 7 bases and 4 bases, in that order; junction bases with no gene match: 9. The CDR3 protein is CSAANTSGIETQYF. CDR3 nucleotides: TGCAGCGCCGCCAACACTAGCGGGATAGAGACCCAGTACTTC. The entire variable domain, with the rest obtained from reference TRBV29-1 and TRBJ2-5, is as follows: SAVISQKPSRDICQRGTSLTIQCQVDSQVTMMFWYRQQPGQSLTLIATANQGSEATYESGFVIDKFPISRPNLTFSTLTVSNMSPEDSSIYLCSAANTSGIETQYFGPGTRLLVL.

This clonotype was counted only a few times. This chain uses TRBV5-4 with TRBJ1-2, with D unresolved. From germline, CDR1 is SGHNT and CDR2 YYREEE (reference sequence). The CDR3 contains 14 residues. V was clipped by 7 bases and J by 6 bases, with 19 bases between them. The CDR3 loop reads CASGPTSMGNGYTF. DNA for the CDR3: TGTGCCAGCGGGCCGACTTCAATGGGAAATGGCTACACCTTC.

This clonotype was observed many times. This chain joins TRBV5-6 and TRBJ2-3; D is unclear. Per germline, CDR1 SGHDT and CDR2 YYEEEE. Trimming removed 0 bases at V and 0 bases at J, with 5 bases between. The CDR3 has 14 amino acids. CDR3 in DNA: TGTGCCAGCAGCTTGGACAGTAGCACAGATACGCAGTATTTT. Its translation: CASSLDSSTDTQYF.

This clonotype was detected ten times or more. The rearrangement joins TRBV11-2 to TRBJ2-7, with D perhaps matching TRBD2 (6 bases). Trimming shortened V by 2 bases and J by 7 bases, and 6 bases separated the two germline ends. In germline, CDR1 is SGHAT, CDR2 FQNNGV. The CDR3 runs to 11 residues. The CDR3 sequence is CASSLREEQYF. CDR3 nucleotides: TGTGCCAGCAGCTTACGGGAGGAGCAGTACTTC. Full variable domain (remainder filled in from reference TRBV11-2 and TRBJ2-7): EAGVAQSPRYKIIEKRQSVAFWCNPISGHATLYWYQQILGQGPKLLIQFQNNGVVDDSQLPKDRFSAERLKGVDSTLKIQPAKLEDSAVYLCASSLREEQYFGPGTRLTVT.

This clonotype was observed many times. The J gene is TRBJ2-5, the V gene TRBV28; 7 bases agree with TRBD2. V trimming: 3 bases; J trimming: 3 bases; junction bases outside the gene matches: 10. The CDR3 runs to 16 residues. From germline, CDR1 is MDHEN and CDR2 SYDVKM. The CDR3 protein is CASSFRSSGTKETQYF. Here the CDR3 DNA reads TGTGCCAGCAGTTTTAGGTCTAGCGGAACTAAAGAGACCCAGTACTTC.

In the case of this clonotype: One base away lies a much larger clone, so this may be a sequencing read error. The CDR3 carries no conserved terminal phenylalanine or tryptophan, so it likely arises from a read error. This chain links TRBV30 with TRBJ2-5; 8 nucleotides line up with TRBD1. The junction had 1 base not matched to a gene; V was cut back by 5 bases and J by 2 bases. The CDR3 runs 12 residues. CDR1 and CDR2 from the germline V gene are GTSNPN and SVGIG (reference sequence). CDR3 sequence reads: CAWDRGQETQYL. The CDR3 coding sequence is TGTGCCTGGGACAGGGGACAAGAGACCCAGTACCTC.

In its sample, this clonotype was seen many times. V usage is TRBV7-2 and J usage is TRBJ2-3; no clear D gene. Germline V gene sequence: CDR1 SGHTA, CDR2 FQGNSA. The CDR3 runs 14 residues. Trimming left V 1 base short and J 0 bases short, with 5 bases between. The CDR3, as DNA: TGTGCCAGCAGCTTAGTGGCCAGCACAGATACGCAGTATTTT. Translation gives CASSLVASTDTQYF.

The CDR3 loop reads CSVGQGAWEETQYF. CDR3 bases: TGCAGCGTTGGCCAGGGGGCCTGGGAAGAGACCCAGTACTTC. The chain carries TRBV29-1 and TRBJ2-5; 8 nucleotides agree with TRBD1. Germline values: CDR1 SQVTM, CDR2 ANQGSEA. Unmatched junction bases numbered 7, after V lost 4 bases and J lost 3 bases. This CDR3 has 14 residues.

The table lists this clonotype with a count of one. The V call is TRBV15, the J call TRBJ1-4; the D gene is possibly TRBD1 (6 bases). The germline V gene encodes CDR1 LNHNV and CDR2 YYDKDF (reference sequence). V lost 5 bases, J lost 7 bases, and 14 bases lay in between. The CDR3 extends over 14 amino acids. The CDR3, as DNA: TGTGCCACCAGCGAGGGGGTAGAGGGTGAAAAACTGTTTTTT. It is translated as CATSEGVEGEKLFF. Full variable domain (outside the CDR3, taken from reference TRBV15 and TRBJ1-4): DAMVIQNPRYQVTQFGKPVTLSCSQTLNHNVMYWYQQKSSQAPKLLFHYYDKDFNNEADTPDNFQSRRPNTSFCFLDIRSPGLGDTAMYLCATSEGVEGEKLFFGSGTQLSVL.

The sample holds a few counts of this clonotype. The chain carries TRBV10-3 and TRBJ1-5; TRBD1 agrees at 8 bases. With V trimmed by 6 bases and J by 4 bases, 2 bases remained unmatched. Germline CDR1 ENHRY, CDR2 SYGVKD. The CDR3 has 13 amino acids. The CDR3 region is CAIRDRDNQPQHF. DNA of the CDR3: TGTGCCATCAGGGACAGGGATAATCAGCCCCAGCATTTT.

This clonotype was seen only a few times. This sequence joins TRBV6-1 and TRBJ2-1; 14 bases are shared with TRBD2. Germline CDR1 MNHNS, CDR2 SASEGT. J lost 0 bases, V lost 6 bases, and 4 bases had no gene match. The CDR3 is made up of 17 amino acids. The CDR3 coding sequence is TGTGCCAGCAGCGAGGGACTAGCGGGAGACTCCTACAATGAGCAGTTCTTC. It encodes CASSEGLAGDSYNEQFF.

The chain's CDR3 is CASSRQGRTNTEAFF. CDR3 in DNA: TGTGCCAGCAGCAGGCAGGGGCGGACGAACACTGAAGCTTTCTTT. The chain has TRBV2 and TRBJ1-1, with D maybe TRBD1 (6 bases). This CDR3 comprises 15 residues. Germline-derived CDR1 and CDR2 are SNHLY and FYNNEI. With 6 bases removed from V and 1 base from J, the gap between germline ends came to 15 bases.

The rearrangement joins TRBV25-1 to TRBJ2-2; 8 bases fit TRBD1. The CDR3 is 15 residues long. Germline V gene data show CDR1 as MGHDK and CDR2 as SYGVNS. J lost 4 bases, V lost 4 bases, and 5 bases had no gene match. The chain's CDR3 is CASSAGTGVTGELFF. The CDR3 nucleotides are TGTGCCAGCAGTGCTGGGACAGGAGTCACCGGGGAGCTGTTTTTT. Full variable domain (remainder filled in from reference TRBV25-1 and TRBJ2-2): EADIYQTPRYLVIGTGKKITLECSQTMGHDKMYWYQQDPGMELHLIHYSYGVNSTEKGDLSSESTVSRIRTEHFPLTLESARPSHTSQYLCASSAGTGVTGELFFGEGSRLTVL.

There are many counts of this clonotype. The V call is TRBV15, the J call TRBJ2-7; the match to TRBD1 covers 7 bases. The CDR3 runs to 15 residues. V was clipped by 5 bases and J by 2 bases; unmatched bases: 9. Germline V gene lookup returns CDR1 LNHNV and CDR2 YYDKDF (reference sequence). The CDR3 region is CATSPRLGQTYEQYF. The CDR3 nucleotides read TGTGCCACCAGCCCTCGCTTGGGACAGACCTACGAGCAGTACTTC.

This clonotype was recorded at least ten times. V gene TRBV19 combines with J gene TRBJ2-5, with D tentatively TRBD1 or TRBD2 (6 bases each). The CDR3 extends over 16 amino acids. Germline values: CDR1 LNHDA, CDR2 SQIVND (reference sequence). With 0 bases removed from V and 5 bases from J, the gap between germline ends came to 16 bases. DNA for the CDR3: TGTGCCAGTAGTATAGATAGGGGGGCAGGGGAGGAGACCCAGTACTTC. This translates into CASSIDRGAGEETQYF.

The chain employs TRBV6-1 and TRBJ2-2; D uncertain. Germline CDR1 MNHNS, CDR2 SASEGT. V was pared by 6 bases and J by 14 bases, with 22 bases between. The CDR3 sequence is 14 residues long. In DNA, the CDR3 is TGTGCCAGCAGCTGTTGCCTTCCCCAGCGTCGACTGTTTTTT. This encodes CASSCCLPQRRLFF.

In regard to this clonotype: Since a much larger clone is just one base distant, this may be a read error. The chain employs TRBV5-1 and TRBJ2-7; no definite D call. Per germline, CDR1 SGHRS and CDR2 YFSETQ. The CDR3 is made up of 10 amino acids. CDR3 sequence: CASSPPEQHF. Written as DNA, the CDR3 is TGCGCCAGCAGCCCCCCGGAGCAGCACTTC.

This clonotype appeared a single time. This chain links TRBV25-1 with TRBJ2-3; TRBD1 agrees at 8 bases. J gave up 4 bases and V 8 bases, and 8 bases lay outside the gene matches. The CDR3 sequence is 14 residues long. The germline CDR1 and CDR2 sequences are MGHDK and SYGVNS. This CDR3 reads CASQGQGGADTQYF. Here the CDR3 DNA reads TGTGCCAGCCAAGGACAGGGAGGCGCAGATACGCAGTATTTT. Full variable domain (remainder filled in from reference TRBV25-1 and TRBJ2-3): EADIYQTPRYLVIGTGKKITLECSQTMGHDKMYWYQQDPGMELHLIHYSYGVNSTEKGDLSSESTVSRIRTEHFPLTLESARPSHTSQYLCASQGQGGADTQYFGPGTRLTVL.

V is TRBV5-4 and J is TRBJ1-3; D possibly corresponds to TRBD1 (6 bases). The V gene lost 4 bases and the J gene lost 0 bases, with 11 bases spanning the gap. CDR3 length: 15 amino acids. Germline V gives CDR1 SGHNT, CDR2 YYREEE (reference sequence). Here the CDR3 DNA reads TGTGCCAGCAGCATCGACAGGAGCTCTGGAAACACCATATATTTT. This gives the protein CASSIDRSSGNTIYF.

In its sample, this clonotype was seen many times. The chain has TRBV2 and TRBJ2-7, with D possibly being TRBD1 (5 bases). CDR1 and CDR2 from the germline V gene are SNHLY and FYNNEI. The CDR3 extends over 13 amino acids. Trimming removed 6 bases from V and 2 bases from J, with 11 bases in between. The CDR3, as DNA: TGTGCCAGCAGGTCGACAGTGACCTACGAGCAGTACTTC. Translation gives CASRSTVTYEQYF.

The CDR3 DNA sequence: TGTGCCAGCAGCTCTTTCCGGGACTACCTCCATGAGCAGTTCTTC. Translated: CASSSFRDYLHEQFF. The chain employs TRBV27 and TRBJ2-1; 7 bases are shared with TRBD2. Unmatched junction bases numbered 13, after V lost 6 bases and J lost 8 bases. In germline, CDR1 is MNHEY, CDR2 SMNVEV (reference sequence). There are 15 residues in the CDR3.

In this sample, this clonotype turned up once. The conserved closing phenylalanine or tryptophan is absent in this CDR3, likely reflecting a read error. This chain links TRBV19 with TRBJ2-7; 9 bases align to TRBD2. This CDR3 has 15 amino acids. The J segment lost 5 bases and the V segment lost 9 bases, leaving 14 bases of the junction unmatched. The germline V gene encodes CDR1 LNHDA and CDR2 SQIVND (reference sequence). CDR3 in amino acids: CASSQEVAGADEQYL. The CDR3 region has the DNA TGTGCCAGCAGCCAAGAGGTAGCGGGAGCTGACGAGCAGTACCTC.

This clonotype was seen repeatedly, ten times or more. CDR3 DNA sequence: TGTGCCAGCAGTTACTCGAGTTACGGTGAAGCTTTCTTT. Translating it yields CASSYSSYGEAFF. The rearrangement joins TRBV6-5 to TRBJ1-1; D uncertain. The CDR3 consists of 13 residues. The V gene's germline CDR1 is MNHEY and CDR2 SVGAGI. Trimming removed 0 bases at V and 7 bases at J, with 9 bases between.